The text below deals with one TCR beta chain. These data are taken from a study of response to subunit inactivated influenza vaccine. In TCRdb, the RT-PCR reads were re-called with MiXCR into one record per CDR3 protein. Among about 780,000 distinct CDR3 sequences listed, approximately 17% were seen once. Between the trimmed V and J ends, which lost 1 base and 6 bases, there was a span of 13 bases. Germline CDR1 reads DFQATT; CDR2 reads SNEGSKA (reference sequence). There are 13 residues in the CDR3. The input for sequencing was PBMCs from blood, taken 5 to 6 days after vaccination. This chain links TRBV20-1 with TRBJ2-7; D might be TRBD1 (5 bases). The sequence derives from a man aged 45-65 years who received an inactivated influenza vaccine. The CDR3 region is CSARAYRNLEQYF. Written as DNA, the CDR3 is TGCAGTGCTAGAGCCTACAGGAACCTCGAGCAGTACTTC.